Listed below are T cell receptor beta chains from one sample, sequenced in a study of chemoradiotherapy in HPV16-positive cancers. Sequencing was performed with immunoSEQ multiplex PCR; in TCRdb, only in-frame clones are kept and a portion is missing. The data contain some 1,900 clones, 73% of them singletons. The specimen comprised tumor tissue, sampled from a patient who underwent chemoradiotherapy. The source of these receptors is a human donor with HPV-associated anogenital cancer. CDR3s include the opening cysteine and the closing phenylalanine or tryptophan.

length: 15; V: TRBV6-5; J: TRBJ2-1; CDR3: CASSYAGGLYNEQFF
length: 16; V: TRBV18; J: TRBJ1-1; CDR3: CASSPRIRGVGTEAFF
length: 13; V: TRBV27; J: TRBJ2-7; CDR3: CASSPTGAGEQYF
length: 13; V: TRBV27; J: TRBJ2-7; CDR3: CASSPTVAGEQYF
length: 15; V: TRBV7-9; J: TRBJ2-1; CDR3: CASSSEEGEASGQFF
length: 15; V: TRBV19; J: TRBJ2-2; CDR3: CASSTSGGQTGELFF
length: 13; V: TRBV27; J: TRBJ1-2; CDR3: CATREARGYGYTF
length: 14; V: TRBV5-5; J: TRBJ1-2; CDR3: CASSMGAGERGYTF
length: 17; V: TRBV13; J: TRBJ2-3; CDR3: CASSLRLAGASTDTQYF
length: 13; V: TRBV7-8; J: TRBJ1-1; CDR3: CASSHQYNTEAFF
length: 13; V: TRBV28; J: TRBJ2-7; CDR3: CASSTAITYEQYF
length: 15; V: TRBV7-7; J: TRBJ2-1; CDR3: CASSQGLGWSNEQFF
length: 12; V: TRBV6-1; J: TRBJ2-3; CDR3: CASSAGYDTQYF
length: 12; V: TRBV5-6; J: TRBJ2-5; CDR3: CASSYIYREQYF
length: 14; V: TRBV10-3; J: TRBJ1-1; CDR3: CAIRNSRERTEAFF
length: 15; V: TRBV10-3; J: TRBJ2-1; CDR3: CAISDPILYYNEQFF
length: 15; V: TRBV28; J: TRBJ1-4; CDR3: CASDPSWGGGEKLFF
length: 15; V: TRBV5-4; J: TRBJ1-1; CDR3: CASSLAAVPNTEAFF
length: 15; V: TRBV10-3; J: TRBJ2-7; CDR3: CAISGQPGTVYEQYF
length: 13; V: TRBV2; J: TRBJ1-2; CDR3: CASSERIEGGYTF
length: 14; V: TRBV6-1; J: TRBJ1-1; CDR3: CASSGYVGGGEAFF
length: 14; V: TRBV27; J: TRBJ2-7; CDR3: CASSPGRTVYEQYF
length: 13; V: TRBV6-6; J: TRBJ2-7; CDR3: CASSLSQSGEQYF
length: 13; V: TRBV9; J: TRBJ2-5; CDR3: CASSVSDQKTQYF
length: 15; V: TRBV5-1; J: TRBJ1-2; CDR3: CASSLVDGSNYGYTF
length: 11; V: TRBV2; J: TRBJ2-1; CDR3: CASSVYNEQFF
length: 15; V: TRBV14; J: TRBJ2-7; CDR3: CASSQALTGGYEQYF
length: 15; V: TRBV6-5; J: TRBJ2-5; CDR3: CASSYLAARMETQYF
length: 16; V: TRBV7-2; J: TRBJ1-1; CDR3: CASRGWRQGEGTEAFF
length: 15; V: TRBV28; J: TRBJ1-5; CDR3: CASRCTGRSNQPQHF
length: 15; V: TRBV28; J: TRBJ2-3; CDR3: CASMNPTELTDTQYF
length: 14; V: TRBV6-5; J: TRBJ2-3; CDR3: CASSLDQGTDTQYF
length: 15; V: TRBV9; J: TRBJ1-2; CDR3: CASTRGQGINYGYTF
length: 15; V: TRBV6-1; J: TRBJ1-2; CDR3: CASSEALLLGYGYTF
length: 11; V: TRBV20-1; J: TRBJ2-7; CDR3: CSASPSFEQYF
length: 12; V: TRBV6-5; J: TRBJ1-2; CDR3: CASSYNRVSYTF
length: 13; V: TRBV15; J: TRBJ1-6; CDR3: CATSSRGLKPLHF
length: 15; V: TRBV5-1; J: TRBJ2-5; CDR3: CASRVSGGAEETQYF
length: 16; V: TRBV4-1; J: TRBJ1-5; CDR3: CASSQDYAGPIMPQHF
length: 15; V: TRBV19; J: TRBJ2-7; CDR3: CASSILGQGTYEQYF
length: 15; V: TRBV7-3; J: TRBJ1-5; CDR3: CASSLGPNGNQPQHF
length: 14; V: TRBV7-3; J: TRBJ1-1; CDR3: CASSPGTGRTEAFF
length: 15; V: TRBV7-9; J: TRBJ1-2; CDR3: CASSSGRTANYGYTF
length: 14; V: TRBV6-5; J: TRBJ1-1; CDR3: CASSYSNQARGAFF
length: 13; V: TRBV25-1; J: NA; CDR3: CASASLAVNEQYF
length: 14; V: TRBV7-6; J: TRBJ1-1; CDR3: CASSLDRVRTEAFF
length: 16; V: TRBV29-1; J: TRBJ2-1; CDR3: CSVEGPGQGATDEQFF
length: 13; V: TRBV19; J: TRBJ1-2; CDR3: CASRTGVNYGYTF
length: 18; V: TRBV7-3; J: TRBJ2-6; CDR3: CASSPEGQEHSGANVLTF
length: 15; V: TRBV4-1; J: TRBJ2-3; CDR3: CASSQDSGSTDTQYF
length: 12; V: TRBV19; J: TRBJ2-2; CDR3: CATSEGGGELFF
length: 17; V: TRBV6-1; J: TRBJ1-5; CDR3: CASSETGWGAINQPQHF
length: 14; V: TRBV9; J: TRBJ2-7; CDR3: CASSTRDRGPEQYF